The TCR beta chain under discussion was sequenced for a study of blood T cell repertoires in COVID-19. The data were produced by immunoSEQ multiplex PCR, yet TCRdb's version contains in-frame clones alone and is incomplete. The sample carries around 160,000 clones, approximately 87% recorded once. This CDR3 has 16 amino acids. V gene TRBV21-1 combines with J gene TRBJ1-5; the listed D gene, TRBD1, was not tested against the DNA. TRBV21-1 is reported as a pseudogene. This TCR was sampled from a woman aged 70-85 years with COVID-19, enrolled during active disease. The sequencing input was peripheral blood. The CDR3: CASSARGRGLIQPQHF. The CDR3 DNA sequence: TGTGCCAGCAGCGCCCGAGGAAGGGGGCTCATTCAGCCCCAGCATTTT.